This T cell receptor beta chain was captured in a study of shared clonotypes between healthy human individuals. Naive CD8 cells lacked CD45RO and underwent positive selection for CCR7, leaving out terminally differentiated effector memory CD45RA+ cells. Each subset's genomic DNA was split evenly across several immunoSEQ plates. Sequenced by immunoSEQ multiplex PCR; TCRdb stores in-frame clones only, minus some. In the table there are about 2 million clones, about 95% of which are singletons. From germline, CDR1 is MNHEY and CDR2 SVGAGI. The CDR3 covers 14 residues. V was pared by 2 bases and J by 3 bases, with 10 bases between. As concerns this clone: This same CDR3 is encoded by further DNA sequences in the sample.

The TCR originated in a man aged 18 to 30 in good health. Sequenced input: naive CD8+ T cells sorted from blood. This chain uses TRBV6-5 with TRBJ2-5; D assignment may be TRBD1 or TRBD2 (5 bases each). DNA for the CDR3: TGTGCCAGCAGTTACGAGGGGACCGAAGAGACCCAGTACTTC. Its translation is CASSYEGTEETQYF.